What follows are 5 T cell receptor beta chains derived from one specimen sequenced in a study of T cell changes during pregnancy in multiple sclerosis. Clones were read by immunoSEQ multiplex PCR, and TCRdb kept only the in-frame ones, dropping some. Among around 88,000 clones listed, under 95% were seen once. The sample in question was peripheral blood, obtained after pregnancy. Every receptor here comes from a female donor in good health, enrolled as a control in a pregnancy study.

The chain links TRBV28 to TRBJ2-1; D ambiguous. Trimming shortened V by 4 bases and J by 4 bases, and 14 bases separated the two germline ends. Germline V lookup: CDR1 MDHEN, CDR2 SYDVKM. CDR3 size: 15 residues. CDR3 in DNA: TGTGCCAGCAGTTCCCCGCCAGGAAGGTACAATGAGCAGTTCTTC. This codes for CASSSPPGRYNEQFF.

J is TRBJ1-3 and V is TRBV28, with D unclear. Germline V gene lookup returns CDR1 MDHEN and CDR2 SYDVKM. Deletions cut 7 bases from V and 3 bases from J, with 13 bases between. The CDR3 contains 14 residues. The CDR3 DNA sequence: TGTGCCAGCATCTTGAGCGGAGGTGGAAACACCATATATTTT. It is translated as CASILSGGGNTIYF.

V and J are TRBV19 and TRBJ2-7; TRBD1 aligns across 8 bases. Germline-derived CDR1 and CDR2 are LNHDA and SQIVND (reference sequence). The CDR3 is made up of 15 amino acids. Germline trimming cut 3 bases from V and 2 bases from J; bases unmatched to any gene: 6. CDR3 sequence reads: CASSIPGQGTYEQYF. The CDR3 nucleotides are TGTGCCAGTAGTATTCCAGGACAGGGAACCTACGAGCAGTACTTC. Full variable domain (rest looked up from reference TRBV19 and TRBJ2-7): DGGITQSPKYLFRKEGQNVTLSCEQNLNHDAMYWYRQDPGQGLRLIYYSQIVNDFQKGDIAEGYSVSREKKESFPLTVTSAQKNPTAFYLCASSIPGQGTYEQYFGPGTRLTVT.

This chain links TRBV18 with TRBJ1-1; D might be TRBD1 (6 bases). Germline CDR1 and CDR2: KGHSH and LQKENI. V was cut by 4 bases and J by 5 bases, with 14 bases left in between. This CDR3 comprises 14 residues. The CDR3, as DNA: TGTGCCAGCTCACTACAGAACCAGGGGACTGAAGCTTTCTTT. Its translation is CASSLQNQGTEAFF.

The rearrangement uses TRBV11-2 and TRBJ1-4, with 11 bases matching TRBD1. Germline-derived CDR1 and CDR2 are SGHAT and FQNNGV. J was trimmed by 2 bases and V by 5 bases; bases with no gene match: 7. CDR3 length equals 17 residues. The CDR3 is CASSEWTGGNTNEKLFF. The CDR3 DNA follows: TGTGCCAGCAGCGAGTGGACAGGGGGCAACACTAATGAAAAACTGTTTTTT.